This T cell receptor beta chain was captured in a study of T cells in Graves' hyperthyroidism and ophthalmopathy. 10 ml fresh peripheral blood yielded the PBMCs. From RNA transcripts, TCR beta CDR3 regions were amplified. First-round RT-PCR with HTBI primers amplified the TCR CDR3 region. Each CDR3 protein is one row after TCRdb ran MiXCR on the multiplex PCR reads. Of around 600,000 distinct CDR3 sequences listed, roughly 14% were seen once; the top ten hold about 7%. Between the trimmed V and J ends, which lost 6 bases and 5 bases, there was a span of 4 bases. The CDR3 is 10 residues long. The germline V gene encodes CDR1 LNHDA and CDR2 SQIVND (reference sequence).

Sequencing was performed on blood. The chain combines TRBV19 with TRBJ1-1; no definite D call. This receptor was identified in a woman in her thirties with Graves' hyperthyroidism. DNA of the CDR3: TGTGCCAGTAGAAGGACTGAAGCTTTCTTT. Its protein product is CASRRTEAFF.